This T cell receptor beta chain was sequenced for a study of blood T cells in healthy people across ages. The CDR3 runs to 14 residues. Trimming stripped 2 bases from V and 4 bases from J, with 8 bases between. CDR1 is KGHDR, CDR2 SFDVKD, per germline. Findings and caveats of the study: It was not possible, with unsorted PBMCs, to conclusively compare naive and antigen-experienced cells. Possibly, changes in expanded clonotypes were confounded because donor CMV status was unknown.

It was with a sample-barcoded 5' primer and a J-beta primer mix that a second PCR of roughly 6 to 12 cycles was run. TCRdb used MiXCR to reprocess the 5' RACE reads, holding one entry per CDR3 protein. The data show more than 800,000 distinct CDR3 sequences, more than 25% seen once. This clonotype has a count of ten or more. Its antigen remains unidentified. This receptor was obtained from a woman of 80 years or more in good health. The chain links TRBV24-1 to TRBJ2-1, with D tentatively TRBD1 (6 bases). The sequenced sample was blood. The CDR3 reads CATSDSQGYNEQFF. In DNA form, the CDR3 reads TGTGCCACCAGTGATTCACAGGGTTACAATGAGCAGTTCTTC.